This T cell receptor beta chain appears in the sequencing data of a study of Ad26.COV2.S vaccination and SARS-CoV-2 variants (dated by TCRdb to the early 2020s). Broadly, across the study: Donors in the vaccine arm were drawn from COV1001, a phase I-IIa trial of Ad26.COV2.S in healthy adults that was multicentre, randomized, double-blind and placebo-controlled. A total of roughly 30 samples were included in the TCR-sequenced set, comprising around 20 Ad26.COV2.S vaccine recipients, 5 placebo recipients and 8 SARS-CoV-2 convalescent individuals. TCRbeta repertoire sequencing served as the tool for gauging how specific and how broad the SARS-CoV-2-reactive T cell receptors were following Ad26.COV2.S vaccination. Trial participants were randomized into five groups of five: low-dose or high-dose Ad26.COV2.S given once or twice, or placebo on both occasions. Blinding of investigators to trial group allocation was maintained during experiments and outcome assessment. Ad26.COV2.S was administered intramuscularly at 5 x 10^10 or 1 x 10^11 viral particles, either as a single shot or as two shots given 56 days apart.

Findings and caveats that apply to the study as a whole: The authors noted that the TCR breadth and depth analyses may have underestimated total T cell responses. Vaccine and placebo recipients had comparable non-spike TCR breadth, which fits with the vaccine containing only spike. Higher spike-specific TCR breadth was observed in Ad26.COV2.S recipients than in placebo recipients (P = 0.0014). After vaccination, substantial breadth of spike-specific CD8+ and CD4+ T cell responses was reported. The study was not powered for comparison of responses between vaccine doses or regimens.

The immunoSEQ Assay was the method used to sequence TCRbeta CDR3 regions. After extraction, genomic DNA underwent amplification by bias-controlled multiplex PCR, followed by high-throughput sequencing. In the source study's methods: To quantify the absolute abundance of every unique TCRbeta CDR3 region, sequences were collapsed and filtered. Usable DNA was measured by amplifying reference genes present in all nucleated cells, and TCRbeta template counts were normalized to that usable DNA to estimate T cell fraction. Repertoire TCRs were annotated as SARS-CoV-2-specific by exact matching of V gene, CDR3 amino acid sequence and J gene to a known reactive TCR set. MIRA supplied the reference SARS-CoV-2 TCR set, which was filtered for enrichment in COVID-19-positive ImmuneCODE repertoires so that public or cross-reactive TCRs were removed. Based on the MIRA antigens, annotated TCRs were further analysed at the level of specific ORF or position within ORF. Depth was the summed frequency of annotated unique rearrangements, while breadth was defined as annotated unique rearrangements over total unique productive rearrangements. Group comparisons of TCR breadth used two-sided Wilcoxon rank-sum tests. TCRdb mirrors the immuneACCESS table, restricted to in-frame sequences. Some clones are absent from its copies; in checked studies, under half trace to an unresolved V gene, and the reason for the others is unknown. From that table come the V and J calls and clone size; the DNA was used to work out D and trimming. The sample includes some 410,000 clones, with approximately 92% observed a single time. The ten largest clones add up to under 2% of the sample.

In light of the paper, this sample's treatment or condition label describes: roughly 19 received Ad26.COV2.S at low or high dose, single or two shots; about 5 received placebo; per-sample allocation not given. For vaccine and placebo recipients, the sequenced repertoires came from samples collected on day 63 after the first injection. Between 29 July and 7 August 2020, Cohort 1b enrolled around 24 adults aged 18-55 years at one site in Boston, USA. Ad26.COV2.S was a replication-incompetent adenovirus type 26 vector that expressed a prefusion-stabilized SARS-CoV-2 spike protein derived from the original Wuhan strain. The CDR3, from cysteine to phenylalanine, totals 17 residues. Only CDR3 DNA is held: 51 bases, read in frame from base 1. The trim is 0 bases for V and 0 bases for J, with a gap of 13 bases between the germline ends. According to the germline V gene, CDR1 reads SGDLS and CDR2 reads YYNGEE.

In its sample, this clone was seen once. It lacks a known antigen. No much larger clonotype is one base removed from it; base qualities were not supplied. Sequencing used peripheral blood, obtained in a trial of Ad26.COV2.S vaccine versus placebo. Recombination linked TRBV9 to TRBJ1-3, with TRBD1 perhaps the D gene, on 6 matching bases. The receptor was derived from a person between 18 and 59 years old who received the Ad26.COV2.S COVID-19 vaccine or a placebo. This receptor has the CDR3 CASSVEGGTLSGNTIYF. The DNA reads TGTGCCAGCAGCGTAGAGGGGGGGACCCTCTCTGGAAACACCATATATTTT.